The sequence of this T cell receptor (beta chain) was determined in a study of T cell repertoires in cytomegalovirus infection (dated by TCRdb to the late 2010s). At the level of the whole study: Donor HLA type was relevant to the analysis, as public TCR beta signatures indicated carriage of CMV infection together with the matching HLA type. Summary of the overall study and its limitations: In both this cohort and an independent cohort of 350 or so donors, the cumulative frequency of public TCR beta family members distinguished carriers of CMV infection plus the relevant HLA type. In the ex vivo response, HLA-C-restricted CMV-specific TCR beta clonotypes were dominant, and in two of eight donors the single most frequent clonotype came from this HLA-C-restricted group.

According to the germline V gene (reference sequence), CDR1 reads SEHNR and CDR2 reads FQNEAQ. Inclusive of the bounding cysteine and phenylalanine, the CDR3 is 15 residues long. The entry retains the CDR3 DNA only, 45 bases that are in frame from base 1. Between the V and J ends, shortened by 0 bases and 7 bases respectively, the junction contains 13 bases. As concerns this clonotype: What antigen it recognizes has not been identified. Per-nucleotide qualities are absent, and no much larger clonotype sits a single base away.

The instrument given in TCRdb is Illumina HiSeq 1500. The raw public reads went through TCRdb reprocessing: fastp at Q25, MiXCR clone calling, in-frame beta chains kept. CDR3 protein sequences are deduplicated, and each keeps its most common genes and DNA. Recorded for this sample are roughly 180,000 distinct CDR3 sequences; over 25% of them occurred a single time. About 31% of the sample is taken by the ten largest. The sequenced material came from PBMCs. The origin of this receptor is a human donor in good health (CMV status not recorded). Some clones in this sample may be carry-over from other donors' samples. The rearrangement combines TRBV7-9 with TRBJ1-5, with a weak D call of TRBD1 (6 bases match). The DNA reads TGTGCCAGCAGCTTAGCCGGACAGTTGAGCCAGCCCCAGCATTTT. Translated, it gives CASSLAGQLSQPQHF.